The 2 T cell receptor beta chains below come from one sample, sequenced in a study of cytomegalovirus exposure and HLA in healthy donors (dated by TCRdb to 2017 to 2019). The library was produced with the immunoSEQ multiplex PCR assay. For the multiplex PCR, a mixture combining 60 forward primers for TCR Vbeta segments and 13 reverse primers for TCR Jbeta segments was used. This is the immuneACCESS table as TCRdb keeps it, with only in-frame sequences that have V and J called. A part of the clones is gone; compared with another copy, unresolved V genes explain less than half, and the rest is unexplained. This sample gives about 98,000 clones in total; around 80% of them show up just once. Jointly, the top ten make up 9.5% to 13% of the sample. The specimen was PBMCs. The receptors come from a man between 18 and 29 years old in good health and CMV-seropositive.

The J gene is TRBJ2-5, the V gene TRBV6-6; 10 bases match TRBD2. This CDR3 spans 16 amino acids. Germline CDR1 MNHNY, CDR2 SVGAGI (reference sequence). With V trimmed by 0 bases and J by 5 bases, 6 bases remained unmatched. DNA of the CDR3: TGTGCCAGCAGTTACTCAGCGGGGGGGCTTTGGGAGACCCAGTACTTC. Translating it yields CASSYSAGGLWETQYF.

This chain connects TRBV6-1 to TRBJ1-6, with 11 nucleotides matching TRBD1. The CDR3 length is 14 residues. The V gene's germline CDR1 is MNHNS and CDR2 SASEGT. V was clipped by 7 bases and J by 9 bases; unmatched bases: 5. The CDR3 sequence is CASTSDRGRSPLHF. In DNA form, the CDR3 reads TGTGCCAGCACTTCGGACAGGGGGCGTTCACCCCTCCACTTT.